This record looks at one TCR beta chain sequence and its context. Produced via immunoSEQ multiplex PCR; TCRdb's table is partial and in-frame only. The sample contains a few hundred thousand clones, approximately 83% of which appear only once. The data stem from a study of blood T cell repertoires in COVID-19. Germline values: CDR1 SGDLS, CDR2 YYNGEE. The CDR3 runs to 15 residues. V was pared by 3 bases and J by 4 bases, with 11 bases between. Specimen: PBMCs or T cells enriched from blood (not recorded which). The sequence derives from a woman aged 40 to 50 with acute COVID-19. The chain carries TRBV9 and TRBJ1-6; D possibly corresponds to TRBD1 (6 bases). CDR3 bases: TGTGCCAGCAGCGCCTTGACAGGTTATAATTCACCCCTCCACTTT. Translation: CASSALTGYNSPLHF.